The entry that follows covers one T cell receptor beta chain sequence. This record comes from a study of blood T cell repertoires in COVID-19. Study information: There were acute and convalescent COVID-19 samples, and they came from the United States, Italy and Spain. PBMCs, B-cell-depleted T cells, or T cells were the source of the cDNA or gDNA that made up the material.

Germline values: CDR1 SGHRS, CDR2 YFSETQ. V lost 4 bases to trimming and J lost 4 bases, with 14 bases between them. There are 14 residues in the CDR3. Original processing methods: Amplifying reference gene primers gave estimates of nucleated cell counts. Repertoires were generated with immunoSEQ multiplex PCR, while TCRdb's copy carries only in-frame clones and drops some. D and trimming were read from the DNA, whereas the V and J calls and clone size are those reported in that table. The sample has around 140,000 clones; about three quarters are singletons. This rearrangement joins TRBV5-1 to TRBJ1-1, with D unclear. The receptor comes from a woman aged 45-65 years with active or convalescent COVID-19. Specimen: peripheral blood. CDR3 bases: TGCGCCAGCAGCCCCGGGTCCTCTAGCACTGAAGCTTTCTTT. Translated: CASSPGSSSTEAFF.